Following are 3 T cell receptor beta chains from one sample sequenced in a study of blood T cell repertoires in COVID-19. The table came from immunoSEQ multiplex PCR; TCRdb's copy has only in-frame clones and leaves some out. Of about 480,000 clones in the sample, about nine tenths were seen once. Sample: PBMCs or T cells enriched from blood (not recorded which). The receptors come from a woman aged 55 to 70 who had recovered from COVID-19.

CDR3 DNA: TGTGCTAGTGGGCAGGGTTCAACTAATGAAAAACTGTTTTTT. It is translated as CASGQGSTNEKLFF. The chain has TRBV12-5 and TRBJ1-4, with D perhaps matching TRBD1 (5 bases). The CDR3 runs to 14 residues. Germline-derived CDR1 and CDR2 are LGHNT and FRNRAP. V was trimmed by 6 bases and J by 0 bases, leaving 8 bases between them.

The chain couples TRBV5-1 to TRBJ2-3; TRBD2 agrees at 8 bases. The CDR3 sequence is 16 residues long. CDR1 is SGHRS and CDR2 is YFSETQ in the germline V gene. Unmatched junction bases numbered 6, after V lost 3 bases and J lost 0 bases. In DNA, the CDR3 is TGCGCCAGCAGCTACACAGCGGGGGTGAGCACAGATACGCAGTATTTT. Protein: CASSYTAGVSTDTQYF.

The V and J genes are TRBV24-1 and TRBJ2-1, with unresolved D. Germline lookup yields CDR1 KGHDR and CDR2 SFDVKD. V lost 4 bases to trimming and J lost 1 base, with 4 bases between them. This CDR3 is built from 13 residues. CDR3 region: CATSERSYNEQFF. CDR3 nucleotide sequence: TGTGCCACCAGTGAACGGTCCTACAATGAGCAGTTCTTC.